These 20 T cell receptor beta chains were sequenced from one sample in a study of blood T cells in healthy people across ages. Sample-barcoded 5' priming and a J-beta primer mix drove a second PCR of about 7 to 12 cycles. TCRdb called the 5' RACE reads again in MiXCR, with one record for every CDR3 protein. The table records 350,000 to 450,000 distinct CDR3 sequences, about 52% of them present only once. The specimen sequenced was blood. All receptors come from a man aged 55-75 years in good health.

The chain couples TRBV6-1 to TRBJ2-7; D may match TRBD1 or TRBD2 (6 bases each). This CDR3 spans 15 amino acids. Trimming took off 0 bases at V and 6 bases at J, with 15 bases between the two ends. Germline V gene lookup returns CDR1 MNHNS and CDR2 SASEGT. The CDR3 DNA reads as TGTGCCAGCAGTGAAGCCGGGGGCAGCCGCTCCGAGCAGTACTTC. Translating it yields CASSEAGGSRSEQYF.

This chain links TRBV9 with TRBJ1-1; 7 bases match TRBD1. This CDR3 is built from 14 residues. The junction had 9 bases not matched to a gene; V was cut back by 4 bases and J by 6 bases. The germline CDR1 and CDR2 sequences are SGDLS and YYNGEE. The CDR3 nucleotides read TGTGCCAGCAGCTTCCGGGACAGCGGTCCTGAAGCTTTCTTT. Amino acids: CASSFRDSGPEAFF.

The V gene is TRBV7-2, the J gene TRBJ2-1; 10 nucleotides match TRBD1. Trimming took 0 bases from V and 15 from J; bases not matched to a gene: 2. The CDR3 loop spans 12 amino acids. Germline CDR1 SGHTA, CDR2 FQGNSA. This CDR3 reads CASSLAGQGGFF. The DNA of the CDR3 is TGTGCCAGCAGCTTAGCTGGACAGGGGGGGTTCTTC.

In DNA form, the CDR3 reads TGTGCCAGCTCCCCGCGAGGTGGCGGGGTGACAGAGACCCAGTACTTC. Its protein is CASSPRGGGVTETQYF. This chain links TRBV6-5 with TRBJ2-5, with a tentative D call TRBD2 (6 bases). The CDR3 length is 16 residues. Trimming cost V 8 bases and J 4 bases, with 23 bases left between them. Per germline, CDR1 MNHEY and CDR2 SVGAGI.

This chain links TRBV7-8 with TRBJ2-7; D is unclear. Germline CDR1 reads SGHVS; CDR2 reads FQNEAQ. This CDR3 contains 13 residues. Trimming cost V 5 bases and J 4 bases, with 12 bases left between them. CDR3 DNA: TGTGCCAGCAGCCAGTTAGGGCAGTACGAGCAGTACTTC. This sequence encodes CASSQLGQYEQYF. The full variable domain, rest sourced from reference TRBV7-8 and TRBJ2-7, is GAGVSQSPRYKVAKRGQDVALRCDPISGHVSLFWYQQALGQGPEFLTYFQNEAQLDKSGLPSDRFFAERPEGSVSTLKIQRTQQEDSAVYLCASSQLGQYEQYFGPGTRLTVT.

A word on this clonotype: An end of the junction does not agree with germline; a read error may underlie this. The chain employs TRBV5-6 and TRBJ2-5; 8 bases match TRBD2. Germline V gene data show CDR1 as SGHDT and CDR2 as YYEEEE. This CDR3 has 16 residues. For the CDR3, the DNA is TGTGCCGGCAGCCGGAGCGGGAGTGGTTCACAAGAGACCCAGTACTTC. Amino acids: CAGSRSGSGSQETQYF.

This chain connects TRBV30 to TRBJ2-4; tentatively, D is TRBD2 (6 bases). This CDR3 spans 11 amino acids. Germline V lookup: CDR1 GTSNPN, CDR2 SVGIG (reference sequence). The V end was cut by 8 bases, the J end by 1 base, with 6 bases between. The CDR3: CAGGAKNIQYF. Written as DNA, the CDR3 is TGTGCCGGGGGGGCCAAAAACATTCAGTACTTC. The full variable domain, rest sourced from reference TRBV30 and TRBJ2-4, is SQTIHQWPATLVQPVGSPLSLECTVEGTSNPNLYWYRQAAGRGLQLLFYSVGIGQISSEVPQNLSASRPQDRQFILSSKKLLLSDSGFYLCAGGAKNIQYFGAGTRLSVL.

This clonotype was picked up a small number of times. The chain links TRBV7-2 to TRBJ2-4; perhaps TRBD1 as D (6 bases). This CDR3 is built from 13 residues. Trimming took off 5 bases at V and 13 bases at J, with 18 bases between the two ends. From germline, CDR1 is SGHTA and CDR2 FQGNSA. The CDR3 DNA reads TGTGCCAGCAGCCCCCGACAGGCCCTTAACCAGTACTTC. It translates to CASSPRQALNQYF.

The table lists this clonotype with a count of one. V is TRBV19 and J is TRBJ2-1; D gene unclear. The J call may be faulty, since TRBJ2-7 better matches the DNA end. Germline V gene sequence: CDR1 LNHDA, CDR2 SQIVND (reference sequence). This CDR3 has 15 amino acids. The CDR3 DNA reads TGTGCCAGTAGTATGGACCGCAGCTCCTACAATGAGCAGTACTTC. This codes for CASSMDRSSYNEQYF.

A note on this clonotype: This may stem from a read error, because a much larger clone lies one nucleotide away. The gene calls are TRBV18 and TRBJ1-1, with no clear D. From germline, CDR1 is KGHSH and CDR2 LQKENI. V lost 2 bases to trimming and J lost 1 base, with 5 bases between them. CDR3 length: 13 amino acids. The CDR3 region has the DNA TGTGCCAGCTCACCAGGAACGAACACTGAAGCTTTCTTT. Protein: CASSPGTNTEAFF.

This chain links TRBV6-2 or TRBV6-3 with TRBJ2-1, with D possibly TRBD2 on 6 matching bases. Per germline, CDR1 MNHEY and CDR2 SVGEGT. The CDR3 is made up of 14 amino acids. The V gene lost 2 bases and the J gene lost 7 bases, with 12 bases spanning the gap. For the CDR3, the DNA is TGTGCCAGCAGTTACGCAGGCGGGGTGAATGAGCAGTTCTTC. It translates to CASSYAGGVNEQFF.

The gene calls are TRBV7-2 and TRBJ1-2; perhaps TRBD1 as D (5 bases). Trimming removed 5 bases from V and 8 bases from J, with 21 bases in between. In germline, CDR1 is SGHTA, CDR2 FQGNSA. This CDR3 is built from 15 residues. CDR3 in DNA: TGTGCCAGCAGCCCGGGACCGGGTAGATGGGTAGGCTACACCTTC. This gives the protein CASSPGPGRWVGYTF.

Details on this clonotype: This may be a read error: a much more frequent sequence differs by one nucleotide. The chain joins TRBV12-3 or TRBV12-4 to TRBJ1-2; TRBD1 matches at 7 bases. This CDR3 region has 13 residues. CDR3 amino acids: CASSQGGTYDYTF. CDR3 bases: TGTGCCAGCAGCCAGGGGGGGACCTATGACTACACCTTC.

This clonotype has more than one count but fewer than ten. V is TRBV30 and J is TRBJ2-4; 7 bases are a match to TRBD1. Germline values: CDR1 GTSNPN, CDR2 SVGIG (reference sequence). J gave up 5 bases and V 1 base, and 2 bases lay outside the gene matches. CDR3 length: 13 residues. This CDR3 is CAWSGTGENIQYF. The CDR3 DNA reads TGTGCCTGGAGTGGAACAGGGGAAAACATTCAGTACTTC.

The chain recombines TRBV20-1 with TRBJ1-6; TRBD1 might be the D (5 bases). The CDR3 runs 15 residues. Germline V gives CDR1 DFQATT, CDR2 SNEGSKA (reference sequence). V was cut by 5 bases and J by 5 bases, with 16 bases left in between. The CDR3 loop is CSAGAPGGNNSPLHF. The CDR3 coding sequence is TGCAGTGCTGGAGCCCCGGGGGGAAATAATTCACCCCTCCACTTT.

This clonotype appeared a single time. The chain carries TRBV2 and TRBJ2-5, with 7 bases matching TRBD1. Judging by the DNA end, TRBJ2-7 fits better; the J call may be wrong. The CDR3 totals 13 residues. Germline CDR1 reads SNHLY; CDR2 reads FYNNEI. The CDR3, as DNA: TGTGCCAGCAGTGAAGACAGGGGTGGCGAGCAGTACTTC. Protein sequence: CASSEDRGGEQYF.

The genes are TRBV14 and TRBJ1-2; 8 bases are a match to TRBD1. Germline V gene lookup returns CDR1 SGHDN and CDR2 FVKESK. The CDR3 spans 14 residues. J gave up 4 bases and V 0 bases, and 1 base lay outside the gene matches. CDR3 bases: TGTGCCAGCAGCCAAGAAGGGACAGGCTATGGCTACACCTTC. Translating gives CASSQEGTGYGYTF.

J is TRBJ2-2 and V is TRBV3-1; unclear D gene. Germline CDR1 is LGHDT and CDR2 is YNNKEL (reference sequence). With 2 bases removed from V and 0 bases from J, the gap between germline ends came to 4 bases. CDR3 length: 14 residues. For the CDR3, the DNA is TGTGCCAGCAGCCAACGGTCGAACACCGGGGAGCTGTTTTTT. It specifies CASSQRSNTGELFF.

The chain links TRBV27 to TRBJ2-7, with D hard to call. From germline, CDR1 is MNHEY and CDR2 SMNVEV (reference sequence). The CDR3 loop spans 14 amino acids. V shed 3 bases and J shed 3 bases, with 12 bases lying between them. CDR3 protein: CASSFGRLNYEQYF. Written as DNA, the CDR3 is TGTGCCAGCAGTTTTGGAAGGTTGAACTACGAGCAGTACTTC.

In regard to this clonotype: A much larger clone differs from this one at a single base, so this may be a read error. The chain joins TRBV3-1 to TRBJ2-5; TRBD2 agrees at 11 bases. The CDR3 sequence is 16 residues long. CDR1 is LGHDT and CDR2 is YNNKEL in the germline V gene (reference sequence). Here the CDR3 reads CACSQGLAGAQETQYF. The CDR3 nucleotides read TGTGCCTGCAGCCAAGGACTAGCGGGTGCTCAAGAGACCCAGTACTTC.